The 11 T cell receptor beta chains below were found in one sample sequenced in a study of T cell changes during pregnancy in multiple sclerosis. The repertoire was sequenced with immunoSEQ multiplex PCR; TCRdb's copy has only in-frame clones and lacks some. In the table there are about 98,000 clones, about 90% of which are singletons. Sequencing was performed on peripheral blood, taken after pregnancy. The receptor source for this set is a female donor in good health, enrolled as a control in a pregnancy study.

The V gene is TRBV7-3, the J gene TRBJ2-3; 12 bases line up with TRBD2. With V trimmed by 3 bases and J by 0 bases, 4 bases remained unmatched. The CDR3 sequence is 17 residues long. Per the germline V gene, CDR1 is SGHTA and CDR2 is FQGTGA. CDR3 DNA sequence: TGTGCCAGCAGCTTGAGGACTAGCGGGGCTAGCACAGATACGCAGTATTTT. The encoded protein is CASSLRTSGASTDTQYF.

The table lists this clone with a count of one. The V gene is TRBV13, the J gene TRBJ2-1, with a weak D call TRBD1 (5 bases). CDR1 is PRHDT, CDR2 FYEKMQ, per germline (reference sequence). This CDR3 has 13 amino acids. The V gene lost 5 bases and the J gene lost 4 bases, with 9 bases spanning the gap. The CDR3 region has the DNA TGTGCCAGCAGCCCGCGACAGTACAATGAGCAGTTCTTC. Encoded protein: CASSPRQYNEQFF.

The CDR3 nucleotides read TGTGCCAGCAGTTTTGGCAGGGGCTTCCAACAAGAGACCCAGTACTTC. Protein: CASSFGRGFQQETQYF. This chain links TRBV28 with TRBJ2-5, with a weak D call TRBD1 (6 bases). Germline V gene data show CDR1 as MDHEN and CDR2 as SYDVKM. Trimming pared 3 bases from V and 2 bases from J, leaving 16 bases between. This CDR3 has 16 amino acids.

This chain links TRBV5-6 with TRBJ2-7; 7 nucleotides agree with TRBD1. V shed 2 bases and J 0 bases; nucleotides not matched to a gene: 2. The CDR3 has 14 residues. Germline V gene lookup returns CDR1 SGHDT and CDR2 YYEEEE. CDR3 region: CASSFGTASYEQYF. Written as DNA, the CDR3 is TGTGCCAGCAGCTTTGGGACAGCCTCCTACGAGCAGTACTTC. The full variable domain, in which reference TRBV5-6 and TRBJ2-7 provide the parts outside the CDR3, is DAGVTQSPTHLIKTRGQQVTLRCSPKSGHDTVSWYQQALGQGPQFIFQYYEEEERQRGNFPDRFSGHQFPNYSSELNVNALLLGDSALYLCASSFGTASYEQYFGPGTRLTVT.

The rearrangement links TRBV6-1 to TRBJ2-5; 8 nucleotides agree with TRBD1. Germline-derived CDR1 and CDR2 are MNHNS and SASEGT. CDR3 size: 14 residues. With 2 bases clipped from V and 3 bases from J, the junction kept 2 bases outside the gene matches. The CDR3 DNA is TGTGCCAGCAGTGAACGGACAGGGAAAGAGACCCAGTACTTC. It encodes CASSERTGKETQYF.

The chain carries TRBV7-9 and TRBJ2-5, with D uncertain. Trimming removed 5 bases at V and 1 base at J, with 14 bases between. The CDR3 loop spans 15 amino acids. In germline, CDR1 is SEHNR, CDR2 FQNEAQ (reference sequence). DNA of the CDR3: TGTGCCAGCAGCCCTATTATTAGTTCCCAAGAGACCCAGTACTTC. Translated, it gives CASSPIISSQETQYF.

This sequence joins TRBV5-1 and TRBJ2-5; 14 bases agree with TRBD2. Germline V lookup: CDR1 SGHRS, CDR2 YFSETQ. J lost 1 base, V lost 4 bases, and 9 bases had no gene match. The CDR3 extends over 18 amino acids. The CDR3 reads CASSPGTSGSFFQETQYF. In DNA, the CDR3 is TGCGCCAGCAGCCCCGGGACTAGCGGGAGTTTCTTCCAAGAGACCCAGTACTTC.

V and J are TRBV7-2 and TRBJ2-2; a weak D match, TRBD1 (6 bases). CDR1 and CDR2 (germline): SGHTA, FQGNSA. With 5 bases removed from V and 1 base from J, the gap between germline ends came to 23 bases. This CDR3 contains 19 residues. CDR3 nucleotides: TGTGCCAGCAGCCCTGACTCCCCCCTTGTCAGGGGGAACACCGGGGAGCTGTTTTTT. Its translation is CASSPDSPLVRGNTGELFF.

The chain carries TRBV15 and TRBJ2-7; no definite D call. The CDR3 contains 13 residues. V shed 5 bases and J shed 0 bases, with 8 bases lying between them. Per the germline V gene, CDR1 is LNHNV and CDR2 is YYDKDF (reference sequence). DNA for the CDR3: TGTGCCACCAGCGGTCGCGGCTCCTACGAGCAGTACTTC. Its translation is CATSGRGSYEQYF.

V is TRBV21-1 and J is TRBJ1-5; the table's D call TRBD1 went unverified against the DNA. TRBV21-1 is a pseudogene. The CDR3 sequence is 14 residues long. The CDR3 loop is CASSRSRGGQPQHF. The CDR3 coding sequence is TGTGCCAGCAGCAGAAGCAGGGGCGGACAGCCCCAGCATTTT.

The rearrangement uses TRBV27 and TRBJ1-1; D unclear. This CDR3 has 14 residues. The V end was cut by 3 bases, the J end by 10 bases, with 18 bases between. Looked up from germline, CDR1 is MNHEY and CDR2 is SMNVEV (reference sequence). Written as DNA, the CDR3 is TGTGCCAGCAGTTTGTCGGTCGGCGGGGTAGGAGCTTTCTTT. Its translation: CASSLSVGGVGAFF.